Detailed here is one T cell receptor beta chain. What it binds is unknown. The sample originates from a study of CXCR3-negative and CXCR3-positive naive CD8 T cells. Researchers prepared the TRB cDNA libraries using 5' RACE with UMI labels. TCRdb re-called the 5' RACE reads, yielding one record per CDR3 amino acid sequence without DNA. The sample yields about 86,000 distinct CDR3 sequences, of which the top ten take up 0.75% to 0.95%. Sorts that each held roughly 300,000 cells were run in triplicate for every CD8+ T cell subset. CD45RO-CCR7+CD27+CD95- was the phenotype of naive CD8+ T cells. Study results and caveats: Comparably high diversity marked both naive subsets, whereas memory CD8+ cells had much lower diversity. Hydrophobicity was higher for TRB CDR3s found in CXCR3-positive naive cells than in CXCR3-negative naive cells. TRB CDR3 properties were used to infer TCR strength, and surface CD5 was comparable between naive subsets.

The sequenced sample consisted of naive CXCR3+ CD8+ T cells from blood. Subset specified: CD45RO-CCR7+CD27+CD95- naive CD8+ T cells expressing CXCR3 (TNR3+). The source is a human donor in good health. Some clones in this sample may be carry-over from other donors' samples.

The chain's CDR3 is CASSSPPGEADNEKLFF. This chain joins TRBV12-3 or TRBV12-4 and TRBJ1-4; as DNA is missing, the TRBD1 call by TCRdb cannot be tested. The CDR3 sequence is 17 residues long.